This TCR beta chain was found in a study of Graves' ophthalmopathy and Graves' hyperthyroidism. A follow-up of 18 months without ophthalmopathy meant that hyperthyroidism was stable. In its sample, this clonotype was seen many times. V gave up 3 bases and J gave up 2 bases, with 10 bases separating them. This CDR3 contains 14 residues. The V gene's germline CDR1 is MNHEY and CDR2 SMNVEV (reference sequence). The TCR beta CDR3 regions underwent amplification from RNA transcripts. HTBI-primed first-round RT-PCR preceded second-round multiplex PCR. One entry per CDR3 protein, called by TCRdb with MiXCR from the multiplex PCR reads. The data contain 400,000 or so distinct CDR3 sequences, about a sixth of them singletons.

Sequenced: peripheral blood. This TCR derives from an adult woman with stable Graves' hyperthyroidism. V gene TRBV27 combines with J gene TRBJ1-1; D possibly corresponds to TRBD1 (6 bases). The CDR3 DNA reads TGTGCCAGCAGTTTTCGAGGGGGAAACACTGAAGCTTTCTTT. It translates to CASSFRGGNTEAFF.